This T cell receptor beta chain was profiled in a study of blood T cell repertoires in COVID-19. Turning to the study itself: Spain, Italy and the United States supplied samples that represented acute and convalescent COVID-19. PBMCs, B-cell-depleted T cells, or T cells were the source of the cDNA or gDNA that made up the material.

This clone was picked up a small number of times. Per the study methods: How many nucleated cells were present was estimated from reference gene primer amplification. Generated by immunoSEQ multiplex PCR, the TCRdb table keeps only in-frame clones and is missing some. Clone size and V and J calls were adopted from that table, with D and trimming inferred from the DNA. The sample lists roughly 200,000 clones, 70% to 85% occurring once. Patients in Seattle were enrolled during active infection, then followed longitudinally. V lost 0 bases, J lost 6 bases, and 6 bases lay in between. Germline V gene sequence: CDR1 LNHDA, CDR2 SQIVND (reference sequence). The CDR3 totals 13 residues.

The sample was peripheral blood. The V call is TRBV19, the J call TRBJ1-5; D is uncertain. The TCR originated in a woman older than 75 with COVID-19, enrolled during active disease. In DNA form, the CDR3 reads TGTGCCAGTAGTATAGATCCTTCTCAGCCCCAGCATTTT. Protein sequence: CASSIDPSQPQHF.